This T cell receptor beta chain originates from a study of T-cell reconstitution after alpha-beta-depleted transplantation in children. TCRbeta library preparation incorporated unique molecular identifiers. TCRdb redid the calling of the PCR reads with MiXCR, one entry per CDR3 protein. The table includes some 590,000 distinct CDR3 sequences, roughly a tenth detected once. This clonotype was seen a handful of times. CDR1 is MNHEY and CDR2 is SVGAGI in the germline V gene. There are 13 residues in the CDR3. V lost 2 bases, J lost 10 bases, and 11 bases lay in between. The sequence was collected from a human donor who donated a stem cell graft to a child with acute myeloid leukemia. The rearrangement links TRBV6-5 to TRBJ1-4, with D unclear. The sample in question was PBMCs from the stem cell graft donor, obtained from the stem cell graft. The CDR3 reads CASSYEEFGKLFF. CDR3 bases: TGTGCCAGCAGTTACGAGGAGTTCGGAAAACTGTTTTTT.